This T cell receptor beta chain came from a study of shared clonotypes between healthy human individuals. Findings of the study overall: Blood alone was sampled, and tissue repertoires likely differ. An expected dependence of interdonor clonotype sharing on sequencing depth was noted.

This clone was observed once. Its specificity is unknown. Deep was the level at which the assay was run. Repertoires were generated with immunoSEQ multiplex PCR, while TCRdb's copy carries only in-frame clones and drops some. The sample has about 470,000 clones, roughly three quarters seen once; the top ten hold around 13%. HIV-negative, healthy adults without recent acute infections or vaccinations were the donors. The V end lost 2 bases, the J end lost 0 bases, and 10 bases lay between the germline ends. This CDR3 comprises 15 residues. The germline gives CDR1 MDHEN, CDR2 SYDVKM. The sequencing input was PBMCs. The rearrangement uses TRBV28 and TRBJ2-5; D unclear. The sequence was collected from a middle-aged woman in good health. Some clones in this sample may be carry-over from other donors' samples. CDR3 DNA: TGTGCCAGCAGTTTACCGCCCGGACACCAAGAGACCCAGTACTTC. Protein product: CASSLPPGHQETQYF.